This T cell receptor beta chain stems from a study of blood T cell repertoires in COVID-19. Across the whole study: Whether acute or convalescent, the COVID-19 samples came from the United States, Italy and Spain. T cells, B-cell-depleted T cells, or PBMCs provided the cDNA or gDNA that served as material.

Profiling relied on immunoSEQ multiplex PCR, and the TCRdb table lists in-frame clones only, not all of them. The table records 55,000 or so clones, approximately 85% of them present only once. Germline V gives CDR1 MNHEY, CDR2 SMNVEV (reference sequence). V was cut by 3 bases and J by 0 bases, with 7 bases left in between. The CDR3 consists of 14 residues. Material for sequencing was peripheral blood. The sequence was collected from a human donor in a cohort sampled during active COVID-19. The chain links TRBV27 to TRBJ2-3; D might be TRBD2 (5 bases). The CDR3 protein is CASSLSGSTDTQYF. The CDR3 bases are TGTGCCAGCAGTTTGAGCGGAAGCACAGATACGCAGTATTTT.